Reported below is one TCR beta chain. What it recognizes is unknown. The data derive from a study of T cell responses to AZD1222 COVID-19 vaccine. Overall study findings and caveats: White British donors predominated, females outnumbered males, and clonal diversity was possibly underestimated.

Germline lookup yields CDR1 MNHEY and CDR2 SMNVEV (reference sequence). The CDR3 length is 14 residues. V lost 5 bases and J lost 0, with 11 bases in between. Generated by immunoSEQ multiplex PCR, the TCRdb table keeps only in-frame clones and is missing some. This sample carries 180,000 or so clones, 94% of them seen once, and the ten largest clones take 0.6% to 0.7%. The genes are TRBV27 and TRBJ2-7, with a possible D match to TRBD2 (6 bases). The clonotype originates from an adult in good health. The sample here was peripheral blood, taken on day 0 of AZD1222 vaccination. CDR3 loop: CASSRDSGSYEQYF. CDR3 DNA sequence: TGTGCCAGCAGTCGGGACTCAGGCTCCTACGAGCAGTACTTC.